This TCR beta chain is from a study of CD8 T cells in ankylosing spondylitis (dated by TCRdb to about 2017). Study-level background: T cell receptor beta repertoires were profiled in healthy donors and ankylosing spondylitis patients so that disease-linked TCR variants could be found. The full study cohort was made up of 25 ankylosing spondylitis patients and about a hundred healthy donors. Peripheral blood was sampled, and synovial fluid was also collected from ankylosing spondylitis patients. Overall results and qualifications from the work: Significant enrichment of the disease-linked clones was reported in matched synovial fluid samples from ankylosing spondylitis patients. A TCR beta motif of about 8 highly homologous amino acid variants appeared characteristic of blood from ankylosing spondylitis patients. Some TCR beta motif variants had previously been reported in synovial fluid and blood of reactive arthritis patients, which suggested common disease-initiation mechanisms. In peripheral blood, the disease-linked clones were found at relatively low frequencies and had a CD8+ phenotype.

This clonotype was seen repeatedly, ten times or more. Its specific antigen is unknown. Within one base of it there is no much larger clone, and no base qualities were kept. The CDR1 and CDR2 encoded by the germline V gene are SGDLS and YYNGEE. Inclusive of the bounding cysteine and phenylalanine, the CDR3 is 17 residues long. CDR3 DNA is the only sequence kept; it has 51 bases, read in frame from the first base. Relative to germline, V is 1 base shorter and J is 0 bases shorter, with 15 bases between their ends. Sequencing was carried out with an Illumina HiSeq 2500. TCR beta libraries were prepared by quantitative 5'-RACE with molecular barcodes. In the paper's pipeline: A new computational method, built on a probabilistic model of VDJ rearrangement, was used to identify disease-linked TCR variants. The public sequencing data were trimmed at Q25 with fastp and processed into clonotypes with MiXCR by TCRdb, which kept only in-frame beta chains. Rows are unified per CDR3 protein, each entry keeping the most common DNA and genes. It is TCRdb's table, rather than the study itself, that gives the V and J calls and clone size. The sample table lists about 220,000 distinct CDR3 sequences, just under 7.5% of them with a count of one. 14% of the sample is held by the ten biggest clonotypes.

The sequence came from a male donor with ankylosing spondylitis. Sequencing input: blood, either unsorted or a sorted T cell fraction (not recorded which). Rearrangement joined TRBV9 to TRBJ2-3; the D gene is possibly TRBD1 or TRBD2, with 6 bases matching each. CDR3 reads: CASSVPTRGASTDTQYF. The DNA sequence is as follows: TGTGCCAGCAGCGTACCAACTAGGGGGGCGAGCACAGATACGCAGTATTTT.